This paragraph reports one TCR beta chain. As yet, its antigen is unknown. Donors consisted of healthy bone marrow donors. These data come from a study of cytomegalovirus exposure and HLA in healthy donors. Germline lookup yields CDR1 SGHTA and CDR2 FQGNSA. This CDR3 comprises 15 residues. The V end was cut by 5 bases, the J end by 3 bases, with 13 bases between. Findings and limits, study-wide: With further analysis later on, most CMV-associated TCR beta chains appeared HLA-restricted. Rare TCR sequences dominated, though some public TCRs recurred in many donors.

The PCR employed 60 Vbeta primers together with 13 Jbeta primers. Only in-frame clones appear in the TCRdb table, and some are missing; sequencing was by immunoSEQ multiplex PCR. The sample shows tens of thousands of clones, more than 50% of them seen only once. This clonotype was obtained from a woman in her thirties or forties in good health and CMV-seropositive. The chain joins TRBV7-2 to TRBJ2-2, with D tentatively TRBD1 (6 bases). The specimen sequenced was PBMCs. CDR3 coding DNA: TGTGCCAGCAGCCTCGGGACAAGATACACCGGGGAGCTGTTTTTT. Protein sequence: CASSLGTRYTGELFF.